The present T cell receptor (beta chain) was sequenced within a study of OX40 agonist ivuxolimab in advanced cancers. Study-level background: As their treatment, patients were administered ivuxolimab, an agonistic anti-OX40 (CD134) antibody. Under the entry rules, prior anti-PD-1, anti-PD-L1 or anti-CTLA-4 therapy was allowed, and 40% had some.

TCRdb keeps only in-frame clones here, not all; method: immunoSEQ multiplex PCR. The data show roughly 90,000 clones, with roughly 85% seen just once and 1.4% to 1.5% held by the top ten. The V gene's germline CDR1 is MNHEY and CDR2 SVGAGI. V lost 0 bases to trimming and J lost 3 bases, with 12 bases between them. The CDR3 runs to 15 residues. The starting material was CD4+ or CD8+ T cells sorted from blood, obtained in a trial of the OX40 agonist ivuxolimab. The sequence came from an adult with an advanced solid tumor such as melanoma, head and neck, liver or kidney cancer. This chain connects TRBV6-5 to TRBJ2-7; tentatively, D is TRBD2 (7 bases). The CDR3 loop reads CASSYSRGASYEQYF. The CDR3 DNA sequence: TGTGCCAGCAGTTACTCACGGGGGGCGAGCTACGAGCAGTACTTC.